The 2 T cell receptor beta chains reported below all come from one sample, sequenced in a study of neurological immune-mediated disorders. TCRdb itself ran the 5' RACE reads through MiXCR, one entry per CDR3 protein. The sample has 35,000 to 45,000 distinct CDR3 sequences, roughly 12% seen once. Input material: CD4+ T cells from blood. All receptors come from a woman aged 25 to 39 with HTLV-1-associated myelopathy (HAM/TSP).

This clonotype has ten or more counts. The V call is TRBV7-2, the J call TRBJ1-1; D is undetermined. This CDR3 is 14 amino acids long. Trimming pared 4 bases from V and 4 bases from J, leaving 13 bases between. Germline CDR1 reads SGHTA; CDR2 reads FQGNSA. The CDR3 DNA follows: TGTGCCAGCAGCTATGGGTCAGTCCCCACTGAAGCTTTCTTT. Its protein is CASSYGSVPTEAFF.

There are many counts of this clonotype. The genes are TRBV12-3 or TRBV12-4 and TRBJ1-4; D possibly corresponds to TRBD1 (6 bases). This CDR3 is 14 amino acids long. Between the trimmed V and J ends, which lost 6 bases and 5 bases, there was a span of 13 bases. In DNA, the CDR3 is TGTGCCAGCAGCTTCCCCGACAGGAATGAAAAACTGTTTTTT. Its protein is CASSFPDRNEKLFF.